The 13 T cell receptor beta chains below were found in one sample sequenced in a study of control samples from healthy donors and cancer patients. Method: immunoSEQ multiplex PCR; TCRdb's copy keeps in-frame clones and lacks some. The data hold 95,000 to 150,000 clones, with 80% to 90% observed a single time. Material: blood. The receptors originated from a man aged 60-69 years in good health.

This chain uses TRBV7-2 with TRBJ2-2, with TRBD1 identical over 10 bases. Germline loops: CDR1 SGHTA, CDR2 FQGNSA. The trim removed 2 bases at V and 8 bases at J, leaving 5 bases unmatched. This CDR3 spans 15 amino acids. DNA for the CDR3: TGTGCCAGCAGCTTAACCGGACAGGGGGTAGGGGAGCTGTTTTTT. Protein sequence: CASSLTGQGVGELFF.

Only a few counts were recorded for this clone. In DNA form, the CDR3 reads TGTGCCAGCAGTTACTCCGTGAATCAGCCCCAGCATTTT. This sequence encodes CASSYSVNQPQHF. The chain uses TRBV6-5 and TRBJ1-5; D is ambiguous. Germline CDR1 reads MNHEY; CDR2 reads SVGAGI. Trimming stripped 0 bases from V and 4 bases from J, with 4 bases between. The CDR3 length is 13 residues.

This clone was detected a few times. J is TRBJ1-5 and V is TRBV30; D might be TRBD1 (6 bases). Germline loops: CDR1 GTSNPN, CDR2 SVGIG (reference sequence). The CDR3 length is 14 residues. The V end lost 2 bases, the J end lost 6 bases, and 14 bases lay between the germline ends. The CDR3 DNA reads TGTGCCTGGAGTATCGGGGGGGGCGGTCAGCCCCAGCATTTT. Translating it yields CAWSIGGGGQPQHF.

This chain connects TRBV5-5 to TRBJ2-7; D is unclear. Germline CDR1 SGHKS, CDR2 YYEKEE (reference sequence). Trimming cost V 1 base and J 4 bases, with 15 bases left between them. This CDR3 is 15 amino acids long. The CDR3, as DNA: TGTGCCAGCAGCTTGCAGGCTTCGATATTTTACGAGCAGTACTTC. Protein sequence: CASSLQASIFYEQYF.

The chain uses TRBV30 and TRBJ1-1; the D is unclear. Germline values: CDR1 GTSNPN, CDR2 SVGIG (reference sequence). The V and J ends lost 1 base and 11 bases respectively, with 11 bases between them. The CDR3 is made up of 11 amino acids. CDR3 in amino acids: CAWSAEGGAFF. The CDR3 nucleotides read TGTGCCTGGAGTGCGGAGGGAGGGGCTTTCTTT.

The rearrangement uses TRBV5-4 and TRBJ1-3, with unresolved D. Germline CDR1 SGHNT, CDR2 YYREEE (reference sequence). V dropped 0 bases and J dropped 0 bases, with 7 bases sitting between them. The CDR3 consists of 15 residues. CDR3 loop: CASSLDFISGNTIYF. As DNA, the CDR3 is TGTGCCAGCAGCTTGGATTTCATCTCTGGAAACACCATATATTTT.

The rearrangement links TRBV4-1 to TRBJ2-7; D is unclear. This CDR3 spans 13 amino acids. Trimming took 3 bases from V and 7 from J, leaving 13 bases between them. CDR1 and CDR2 from the germline V gene are MGHRA and YSYEKL. CDR3 bases: TGCGCCAGCAGCCACGATCTTTTGTGGGAGCAGTACTTC. Protein: CASSHDLLWEQYF.

The chain uses TRBV9 and TRBJ2-7; TRBD2 is a possible D gene (6 bases). CDR1 SGDLS and CDR2 YYNGEE come from the germline V gene. Between the trimmed V and J ends, which lost 5 bases and 6 bases, there was a span of 9 bases. The CDR3 is 11 amino acids. The CDR3 here is CASSGGSEQYF. The DNA for the CDR3 is TGTGCCAGCAGTGGAGGGTCCGAGCAGTACTTC.

The chain recombines TRBV28 with TRBJ1-1, with TRBD1 matching 7 bases. Germline CDR1 reads MDHEN; CDR2 reads SYDVKM. The length of the CDR3 is 15 residues. V shed 5 bases and J 0 bases; nucleotides not matched to a gene: 6. The CDR3 is CASSKRTGLNTEAFF. In DNA form, the CDR3 reads TGTGCCAGCAGTAAACGGACAGGCTTGAACACTGAAGCTTTCTTT.

V and J are TRBV27 and TRBJ2-5; D not resolved. The germline V gene encodes CDR1 MNHEY and CDR2 SMNVEV (reference sequence). Trimming removed 5 bases from V and 5 bases from J, with 12 bases in between. The CDR3 is 13 residues long. The CDR3 is CASSPGPRETQYF. CDR3 DNA: TGTGCCAGCAGTCCCGGGCCTCGGGAGACCCAGTACTTC.

This sequence joins TRBV7-9 and TRBJ1-4; 9 nucleotides align to TRBD1. CDR3 length: 17 amino acids. V was pared by 2 bases and J by 8 bases, with 12 bases of the junction left unmatched. CDR1 and CDR2 (germline): SEHNR, FQNEAQ (reference sequence). CDR3 sequence (DNA): TGTGCCAGCAGCTTATCGGGGGATACAGGGGGCAGAGAAAAACTGTTTTTT. It codes for CASSLSGDTGGREKLFF. The entire variable domain, with the rest obtained from reference TRBV7-9 and TRBJ1-4, is as follows: DTGVSQNPRHKITKRGQNVTFRCDPISEHNRLYWYRQTLGQGPEFLTYFQNEAQLEKSRLLSDRFSAERPKGSFSTLEIQRTEQGDSAMYLCASSLSGDTGGREKLFFGSGTQLSVL.

The rearrangement uses TRBV6-5 and TRBJ1-1, with D hard to call. CDR3 length equals 13 residues. Per germline, CDR1 MNHEY and CDR2 SVGAGI. Trimming cost V 5 bases and J 2 bases, with 9 bases left between them. The DNA of the CDR3 is TGTGCCAGCAGTACCCCAACCAACACTGAAGCTTTCTTT. It is translated as CASSTPTNTEAFF.

The chain carries TRBV2 and TRBJ2-3; D is ambiguous. Germline CDR1 reads SNHLY; CDR2 reads FYNNEI. The CDR3 contains 13 residues. Trimming removed 2 bases from V and 1 base from J, with 4 bases in between. The CDR3 nucleotides read TGTGCCAGCAGTGAAATTGGCACAGATACGCAGTATTTT. This sequence encodes CASSEIGTDTQYF. The entire variable domain, with the rest obtained from reference TRBV2 and TRBJ2-3, is as follows: EPEVTQTPSHQVTQMGQEVILRCVPISNHLYFYWYRQILGQKVEFLVSFYNNEISEKSEIFDDQFSVERPDGSNFTLKIRSTKLEDSAMYFCASSEIGTDTQYFGPGTRLTVL.